This note documents a single T cell receptor (beta chain) sequence. The antigen remains unidentified. This sample is drawn from a study of cytomegalovirus exposure and HLA in healthy donors. Study-level points and caveats: Cytomegalovirus status, reportedly, was diagnosed with high specificity and sensitivity by the classifier.

The length of the CDR3 is 16 residues. V was trimmed by 7 bases and J by 3 bases, leaving 18 bases between them. CDR1 is MDHEN and CDR2 is SYDVKM in the germline V gene. PCR primers comprised 60 Vbeta and 13 Jbeta primers. The data were produced by immunoSEQ multiplex PCR, yet TCRdb's version contains in-frame clones alone and is incomplete. This table has more than 95,000 clones, approximately 72% appearing once. The origin of this receptor is a female donor in good health and CMV-seropositive. The chain has TRBV28 and TRBJ2-2; weak D call: TRBD2 (6 bases). Source material: PBMCs. In DNA form, the CDR3 reads TGTGCCAGCACCCTTTGGGGGGACTCAGACACCGGGGAGCTGTTTTTT. Protein: CASTLWGDSDTGELFF.